Listed below are T cell receptor beta chains from one sample, sequenced in a study of shared clonotypes between healthy human individuals. Generated by immunoSEQ multiplex PCR, the TCRdb table keeps only in-frame clones and is missing some. The sample has hundreds of thousands of clones; around 95% are singletons. Sequencing was performed on naive CD8+ T cells sorted from blood. The origin of the receptors is a woman aged 25-40 years in good health. The CDR3 runs from the conserved cysteine through the conserved F or W. D genes are given only for firm matches. A row's size may be missing; if present it is once, few, many or a size class.

D gene,J gene,clone size,V gene,CDR3 protein,CDR3 DNA
.,TRBJ2-7,.,TRBV28,CASSSLLEERSYEQYF,TGTGCCAGCAGTTCCCTCCTCGAAGAGCGGTCCTACGAGCAGTACTTC
.,TRBJ2-1,.,TRBV28,CASSGGPNNEQFF,TGTGCCAGCAGCGGGGGGCCGAACAATGAGCAGTTCTTC
TRBD2,TRBJ2-7,.,TRBV5-1,CASSSGLAGRSYEQYF,TGCGCCAGCAGCTCGGGACTAGCGGGACGCTCCTACGAGCAGTACTTC
TRBD1,TRBJ1-2,once,TRBV28,CASSLTGGYYGYTF,TGTGCCAGCAGTTTGACAGGGGGTTACTATGGCTACACCTTC
TRBD1,TRBJ1-2,.,TRBV28,CASSLYTTGGYYGYTF,TGTGCCAGCAGTCTATACACGACAGGGGGCTATTATGGCTACACCTTC
TRBD2,TRBJ2-1,once,TRBV28,CASSSGTSGPISYNEQFF,TGTGCCAGCAGTAGCGGGACTAGCGGGCCGATCTCCTACAATGAGCAGTTCTTC
.,TRBJ1-2,.,TRBV7-6,CASSYGGTPFGGYTF,TGTGCCAGCAGTTACGGCGGGACTCCCTTCGGTGGCTACACCTTC
.,TRBJ2-7,once,TRBV28,CASSFIDTTYEQYF,TGTGCCAGCAGTTTTATTGACACTACCTACGAGCAGTACTTC
TRBD2,TRBJ2-3,.,TRBV27,CASSLVTGGSLVTDTQYF,TGTGCCAGCAGTTTGGTTACGGGAGGCTCGTTAGTCACAGATACGCAGTATTTT
.,TRBJ1-4,.,TRBV7-9,CASSPNNEKLFF,TGTGCCAGCAGTCCTAATAATGAAAAACTGTTTTTT
.,TRBJ2-7,.,TRBV6-5,CASWEQGTSPSEQYF,TGTGCCAGCTGGGAACAGGGTACATCTCCCTCCGAGCAGTACTTC
TRBD1,TRBJ1-2,.,TRBV10-2,CASRGQDGDYGYTF,TGCGCCAGCAGGGGACAGGACGGGGACTATGGCTACACCTTC
.,TRBJ2-3,.,TRBV5-4,CASSRTDTQYF,TGTGCCAGCAGCCGCACAGATACGCAGTATTTT
.,TRBJ2-7,.,TRBV5-4,CASSPGGGYEQYF,TGTGCCAGCAGCCCCGGAGGAGGTTACGAGCAGTACTTC
.,TRBJ1-3,.,TRBV7-9,CASSQPGSGNTIYF,TGTGCCAGCAGCCAGCCAGGCTCAGGAAACACCATATATTTT
.,TRBJ2-6,.,TRBV13,CASSLVGEPGANVLTF,TGTGCCAGCAGCTTAGTAGGGGAACCTGGGGCCAACGTCCTGACTTTC
.,TRBJ2-7,.,TRBV27,CASSSATDVSYEQYF,TGTGCCAGCAGTTCGGCGACAGATGTTTCCTACGAGCAGTACTTC
.,TRBJ2-1,.,TRBV7-8,CASSLGRSGGEYNEQFF,TGTGCCAGCAGCTTAGGTCGGTCCGGAGGAGAGTACAATGAGCAGTTCTTC
TRBD1,TRBJ2-7,.,TRBV30,CAWGQGRSYEQYF,TGTGCCTGGGGACAGGGGCGATCCTACGAGCAGTACTTC
.,TRBJ2-7,.,TRBV23-1,CASSQSDSQRAYEQYF,TGCGCCAGCAGTCAATCCGACAGCCAAAGGGCCTACGAGCAGTACTTC
.,TRBJ2-7,.,TRBV28,CASSLRPTPYEQYF,TGTGCCAGCAGTTTACGCCCCACCCCTTACGAGCAGTACTTC
.,TRBJ2-6,few,TRBV9,CASRGANVLTF,TGTGCCAGTCGGGGGGCCAACGTCCTGACTTTC
.,TRBJ1-1,.,TRBV4-1,CASSDRLNTEAFF,TGCGCCAGCAGTGACAGATTGAACACTGAAGCTTTCTTT
.,TRBJ2-7,.,TRBV6-5,CASIPGHEQYF,TGTGCCAGCATCCCGGGCCACGAGCAGTACTTC
.,TRBJ2-1,.,TRBV10-2,CASTSLAGDHEQFF,TGCGCCAGCACTTCACTAGCCGGCGATCATGAGCAGTTCTTC
.,TRBJ1-2,.,TRBV5-4,CASSTTPGPGYTF,TGTGCCAGCAGTACCACCCCGGGTCCTGGCTACACCTTC